This T cell receptor (beta chain) originates from a study of T cell responses to AZD1222 COVID-19 vaccine. Of note for this clone: Its specificity is not known.

The study's findings and limits: Donors skewed white British and female; clonal diversity was possibly underestimated. The breadth and depth of Spike-specific TCRs increased once two AZD1222 doses had been given.

Only in-frame clones appear in the TCRdb table, and some are missing; sequencing was by immunoSEQ multiplex PCR. The repertoire consists of about 120,000 clones, with less than 95% occurring once and the leading ten covering 5% to 6%. V was trimmed by 0 bases and J by 4 bases, leaving 7 bases between them. CDR1 is GTSNPN and CDR2 is SVGIG in the germline V gene (reference sequence). The CDR3 extends over 13 amino acids. The TCR comes from an adult in good health. This chain connects TRBV30 to TRBJ1-3; no clear D gene. Sequenced material: peripheral blood, taken on day 0 of AZD1222 vaccination. CDR3 residues: CAWSVVTGNTIYF. Here the CDR3 DNA reads TGTGCCTGGAGTGTAGTAACAGGAAACACCATATATTTT.